This T cell receptor (beta chain) was observed in a study of blood T cell repertoires in COVID-19. Looking at the study overall: The samples span acute and convalescent COVID-19 from the United States, Italy and Spain. Sample material is recorded as cDNA or gDNA derived from T cells, B-cell-depleted T cells, or PBMCs.

The V gene's germline CDR1 is SGHTA and CDR2 FQGNSA. J lost 3 bases, V lost 5 bases, and 6 bases had no gene match. The CDR3 sequence is 14 residues long. Per the original data handling: Nucleated cell number was recorded as an estimate derived from reference gene primer amplification. Generated by immunoSEQ multiplex PCR, the TCRdb table keeps only in-frame clones and is missing some. V, J and clone size derive from that table, while D and trimming were established from the DNA sequence. Here the sample spans 65,000 to 90,000 clones, around 80% being singletons. J is TRBJ1-2 and V is TRBV7-2, with 7 bases identical to TRBD1. Sequenced: peripheral blood. This TCR was recovered from a man in his fifties or sixties with active or convalescent COVID-19. The CDR3 nucleotides are TGTGCCAGCAGCCCCGGGGGACAGTACTATGGCTACACCTTC. This codes for CASSPGGQYYGYTF.